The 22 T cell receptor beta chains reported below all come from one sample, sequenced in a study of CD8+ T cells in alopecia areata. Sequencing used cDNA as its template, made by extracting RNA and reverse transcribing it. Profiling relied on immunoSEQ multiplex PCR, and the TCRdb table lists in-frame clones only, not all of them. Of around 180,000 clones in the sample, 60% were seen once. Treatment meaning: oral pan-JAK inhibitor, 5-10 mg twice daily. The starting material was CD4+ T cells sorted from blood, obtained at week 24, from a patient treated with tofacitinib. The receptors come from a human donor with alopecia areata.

CDR3 in amino acids: CASSQEGSNQPQHF. The CDR3 nucleotides are TGTGCCAGCAGCCAAGAGGGAAGCAATCAGCCCCAGCATTTT. This chain joins TRBV4-2 and TRBJ1-5, with D hard to call. The CDR3 has 14 residues. V lost 0 bases and J 1 base, leaving 4 bases between the germline ends. CDR1 and CDR2 from the germline V gene are LGHNA and YNFKEQ.

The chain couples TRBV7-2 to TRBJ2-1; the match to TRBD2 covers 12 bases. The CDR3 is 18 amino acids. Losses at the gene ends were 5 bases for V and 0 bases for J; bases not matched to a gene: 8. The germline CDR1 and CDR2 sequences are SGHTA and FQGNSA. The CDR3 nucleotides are TGTGCCAGCAGCCCCACTAGCGGGGGGCTTAGCTCCTACAATGAGCAGTTCTTC. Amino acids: CASSPTSGGLSSYNEQFF.

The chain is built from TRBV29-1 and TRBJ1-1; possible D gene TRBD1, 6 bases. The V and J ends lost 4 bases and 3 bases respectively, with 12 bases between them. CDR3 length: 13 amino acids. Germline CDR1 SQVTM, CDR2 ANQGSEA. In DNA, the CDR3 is TGCAGCGTTGGGGGGGCAGGGGACACTGAAGCTTTCTTT. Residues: CSVGGAGDTEAFF.

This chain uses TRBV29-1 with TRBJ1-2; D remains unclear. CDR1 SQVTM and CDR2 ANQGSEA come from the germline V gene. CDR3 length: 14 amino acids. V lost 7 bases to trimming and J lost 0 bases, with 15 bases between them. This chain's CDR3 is CSGQSTDTNYGYTF. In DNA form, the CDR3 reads TGCAGCGGTCAATCCACAGATACTAACTATGGCTACACCTTC.

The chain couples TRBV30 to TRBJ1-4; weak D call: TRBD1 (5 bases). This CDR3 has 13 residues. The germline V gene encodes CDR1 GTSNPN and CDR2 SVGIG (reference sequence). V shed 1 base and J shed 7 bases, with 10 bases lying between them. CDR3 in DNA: TGTGCCTGGAGTGAGGGCAGGGCTGAAAAACTGTTTTTT. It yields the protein CAWSEGRAEKLFF.

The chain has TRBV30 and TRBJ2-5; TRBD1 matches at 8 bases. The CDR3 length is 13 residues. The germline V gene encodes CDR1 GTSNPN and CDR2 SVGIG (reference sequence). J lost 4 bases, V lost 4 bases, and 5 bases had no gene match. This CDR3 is CAWTDRVLETQYF. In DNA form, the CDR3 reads TGTGCCTGGACGGACAGGGTTTTAGAGACCCAGTACTTC.

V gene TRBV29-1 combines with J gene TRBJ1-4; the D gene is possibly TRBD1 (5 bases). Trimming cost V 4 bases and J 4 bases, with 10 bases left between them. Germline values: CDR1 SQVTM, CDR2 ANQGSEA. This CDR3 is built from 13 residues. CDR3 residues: CSVAGQGNEKLFF. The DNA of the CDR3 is TGCAGCGTTGCCGGGCAGGGTAATGAAAAACTGTTTTTT.

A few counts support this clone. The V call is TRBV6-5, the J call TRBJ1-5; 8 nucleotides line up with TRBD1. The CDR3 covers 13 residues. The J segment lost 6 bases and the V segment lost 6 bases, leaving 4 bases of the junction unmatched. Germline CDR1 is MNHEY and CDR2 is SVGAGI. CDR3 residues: CASRTGAGQPQHF. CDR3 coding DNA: TGTGCCAGCAGGACAGGGGCAGGTCAGCCCCAGCATTTT.

The DNA for the CDR3 is TGTGCCAGCAGCTTAGATCCAGGTTGGACAGATACGCAGTATTTT. Amino acid sequence: CASSLDPGWTDTQYF. The chain is built from TRBV7-2 and TRBJ2-3, with D unclear. Germline CDR1 reads SGHTA; CDR2 reads FQGNSA. This CDR3 is built from 15 residues. V was shortened by 1 base and J by 3 bases, with 11 bases between the two germline ends.

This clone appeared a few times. The CDR3 here is CASSIADRGHQPQHF. The CDR3 nucleotides are TGTGCCAGTAGTATAGCGGACAGGGGGCATCAGCCCCAGCATTTT. The chain employs TRBV19 and TRBJ1-5, with 11 bases aligning to TRBD1. The V gene end was trimmed by 1 base and the J gene end by 5 bases; junction bases not matched to a gene: 1. Germline CDR1 is LNHDA and CDR2 is SQIVND (reference sequence). The CDR3 is 15 residues long.

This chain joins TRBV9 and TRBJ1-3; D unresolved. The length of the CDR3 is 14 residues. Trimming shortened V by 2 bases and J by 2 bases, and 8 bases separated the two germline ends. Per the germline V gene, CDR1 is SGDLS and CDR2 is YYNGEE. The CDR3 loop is CASSVASTGNTIYF. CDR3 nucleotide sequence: TGTGCCAGCAGCGTCGCCAGTACTGGAAACACCATATATTTT. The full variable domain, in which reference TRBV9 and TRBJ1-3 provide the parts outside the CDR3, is DSGVTQTPKHLITATGQRVTLRCSPRSGDLSVYWYQQSLDQGLQFLIQYYNGEERAKGNILERFSAQQFPDLHSELNLSSLELGDSALYFCASSVASTGNTIYFGEGSWLTVV.

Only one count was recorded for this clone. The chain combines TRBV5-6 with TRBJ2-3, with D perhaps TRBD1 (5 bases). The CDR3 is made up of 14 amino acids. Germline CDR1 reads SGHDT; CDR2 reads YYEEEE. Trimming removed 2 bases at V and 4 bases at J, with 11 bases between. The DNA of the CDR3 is TGTGCCAGCAGCTTCGCAGGGTTGGCAGATACGCAGTATTTT. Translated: CASSFAGLADTQYF.

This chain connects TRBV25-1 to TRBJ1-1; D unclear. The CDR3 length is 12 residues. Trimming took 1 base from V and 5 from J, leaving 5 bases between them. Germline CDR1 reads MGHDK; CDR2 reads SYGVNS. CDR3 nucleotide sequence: TGTGCCAGCAGTGAATTCGGGACTGAAGCTTTCTTT. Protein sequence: CASSEFGTEAFF.

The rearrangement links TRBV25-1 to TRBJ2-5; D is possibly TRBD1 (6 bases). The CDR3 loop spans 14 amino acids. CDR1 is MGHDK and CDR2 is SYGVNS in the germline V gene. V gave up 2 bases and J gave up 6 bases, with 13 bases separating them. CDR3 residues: CASSEQSTGQTQYF. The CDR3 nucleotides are TGTGCCAGCAGTGAACAGTCCACAGGGCAGACCCAGTACTTC.

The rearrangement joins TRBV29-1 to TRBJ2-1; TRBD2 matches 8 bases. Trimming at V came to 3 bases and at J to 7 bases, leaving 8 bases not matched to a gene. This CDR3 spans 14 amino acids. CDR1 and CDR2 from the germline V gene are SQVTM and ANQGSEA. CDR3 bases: TGCAGCGTTGACTCCGGGGGGGCGCGTAATGAGCAGTTCTTC. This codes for CSVDSGGARNEQFF.

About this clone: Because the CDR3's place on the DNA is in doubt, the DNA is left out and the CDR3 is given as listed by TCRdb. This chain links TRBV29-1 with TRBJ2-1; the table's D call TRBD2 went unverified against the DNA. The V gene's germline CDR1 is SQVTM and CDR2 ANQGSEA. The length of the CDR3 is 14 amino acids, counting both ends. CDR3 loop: CSVGPGTSGGAEFF.

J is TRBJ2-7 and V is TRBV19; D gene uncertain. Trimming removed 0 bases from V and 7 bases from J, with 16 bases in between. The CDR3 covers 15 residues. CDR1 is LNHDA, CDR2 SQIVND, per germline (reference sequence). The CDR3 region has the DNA TGTGCCAGTAGTATAGAGAGGCTCCCCCCGGAGGAGCAGTACTTC. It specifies CASSIERLPPEEQYF. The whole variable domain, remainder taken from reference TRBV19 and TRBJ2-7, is DGGITQSPKYLFRKEGQNVTLSCEQNLNHDAMYWYRQDPGQGLRLIYYSQIVNDFQKGDIAEGYSVSREKKESFPLTVTSAQKNPTAFYLCASSIERLPPEEQYFGPGTRLTVT.

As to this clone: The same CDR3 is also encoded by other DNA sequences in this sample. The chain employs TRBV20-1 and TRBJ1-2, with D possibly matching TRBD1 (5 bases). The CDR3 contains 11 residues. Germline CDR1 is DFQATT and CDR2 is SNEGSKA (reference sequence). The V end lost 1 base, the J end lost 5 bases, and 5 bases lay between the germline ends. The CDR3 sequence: CSARGGYGYTF. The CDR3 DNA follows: TGCAGTGCTAGAGGGGGGTATGGCTACACCTTC.

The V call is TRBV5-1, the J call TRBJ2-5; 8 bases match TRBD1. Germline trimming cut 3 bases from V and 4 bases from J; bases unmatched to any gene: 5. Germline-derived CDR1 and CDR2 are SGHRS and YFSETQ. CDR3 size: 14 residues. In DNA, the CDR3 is TGCGCCAGCAGCTCGGACAGGGCTTCAGAGACCCAGTACTTC. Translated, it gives CASSSDRASETQYF.

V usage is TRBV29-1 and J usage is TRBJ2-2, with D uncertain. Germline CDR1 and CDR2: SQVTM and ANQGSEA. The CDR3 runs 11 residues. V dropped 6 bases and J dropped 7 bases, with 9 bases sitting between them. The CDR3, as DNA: TGCAGCGTGAGACGCATCGGGGAGCTGTTTTTT. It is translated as CSVRRIGELFF.

Here the CDR3 reads CAWSVLGITGELFF. CDR3 sequence (DNA): TGTGCCTGGAGTGTCTTAGGGATCACCGGGGAGCTGTTTTTT. The gene calls are TRBV30 and TRBJ2-2; D gene ambiguous. V shed 0 bases and J shed 4 bases, with 9 bases lying between them. Germline assignment: CDR1 GTSNPN and CDR2 SVGIG (reference sequence). The CDR3 contains 14 residues. Full variable domain (missing parts from reference TRBV30 and TRBJ2-2): SQTIHQWPATLVQPVGSPLSLECTVEGTSNPNLYWYRQAAGRGLQLLFYSVGIGQISSEVPQNLSASRPQDRQFILSSKKLLLSDSGFYLCAWSVLGITGELFFGEGSRLTVL.

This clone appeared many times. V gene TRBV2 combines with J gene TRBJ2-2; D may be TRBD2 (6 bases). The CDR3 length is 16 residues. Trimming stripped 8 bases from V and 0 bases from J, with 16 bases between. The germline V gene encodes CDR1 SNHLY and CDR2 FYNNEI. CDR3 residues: CASSKEGLTNTGELFF. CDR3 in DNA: TGTGCCAGCTCAAAGGAGGGACTTACGAACACCGGGGAGCTGTTTTTT.